Presented here are 12 T cell receptor beta chains from one specimen sequenced in a study of identical twins. TCRdb passed the 5' RACE reads through MiXCR, listing each CDR3 protein once. The top ten clones hold around 0.52% of a sample with 450,000 or so distinct CDR3 sequences, approximately 14% of them seen once. The same data also went into a second study, on yellow fever vaccine responses in identical twins.

The sequencing input was CD4+ T cells sorted from blood. The receptors come from a young woman in good health.

The chain employs TRBV27 and TRBJ2-3; 8 bases agree with TRBD2. The V gene's germline CDR1 is MNHEY and CDR2 SMNVEV (reference sequence). This CDR3 is 16 amino acids long. V lost 7 bases to trimming and J lost 7 bases; unmatched junction nucleotides: 16. CDR3 protein: CASKYRTSRPENTQYF. CDR3 in DNA: TGTGCCAGCAAGTACAGGACTAGCCGCCCCGAGAATACGCAGTATTTT.

Ten or more counts support this clonotype. The chain joins TRBV12-3 or TRBV12-4 to TRBJ2-1; D is unclear. V shed 6 bases and J shed 8 bases, with 11 bases lying between them. CDR3 length equals 12 residues. The CDR3 loop reads CASSSSPHEQFF. CDR3 DNA: TGTGCCAGCAGCTCAAGCCCACATGAGCAGTTCTTC.

J is TRBJ2-1 and V is TRBV2; maybe TRBD1 (6 bases). This CDR3 region has 13 residues. V was shortened by 6 bases and J by 4 bases, with 10 bases between the two germline ends. Germline-derived CDR1 and CDR2 are SNHLY and FYNNEI. The CDR3 DNA follows: TGTGCCAGCAGCCAACAGGGTTACAATGAGCAGTTCTTC. This encodes CASSQQGYNEQFF.

The chain combines TRBV12-3 or TRBV12-4 with TRBJ2-7; 9 positions match TRBD2. The ends lost 5 bases at V and 0 bases at J; junction bases unmatched: 14. The CDR3 length is 18 residues. The CDR3 region has the DNA TGTGCCAGCAGTCCCGGGGGTGGACTAGCGTGGGCCTCCTACGAGCAGTACTTC. This gives the protein CASSPGGGLAWASYEQYF.

The chain joins TRBV5-1 to TRBJ1-5; tentative D call: TRBD1 (5 bases). Trimming left V 0 bases short and J 7 bases short, with 14 bases between. This CDR3 contains 15 residues. Germline assignment: CDR1 SGHRS and CDR2 YFSETQ. CDR3 region: CASSLVNGGGQPQHF. CDR3 in DNA: TGCGCCAGCAGCTTGGTAAACGGGGGAGGCCAGCCCCAGCATTTT.

The chain uses TRBV29-1 and TRBJ2-4; no firm D call. Trimming stripped 4 bases from V and 0 bases from J, with 10 bases between. Germline CDR1 SQVTM, CDR2 ANQGSEA. The CDR3 has 14 residues. The CDR3, as DNA: TGCAGCGTTGCCGGTGCGGCAGCCAAAAACATTCAGTACTTC. Protein: CSVAGAAAKNIQYF.

This clonotype was counted only a few times. The chain links TRBV5-1 to TRBJ2-1, with 10 bases identical to TRBD2. The trim removed 0 bases at V and 4 bases at J, leaving 16 bases unmatched. Germline V gives CDR1 SGHRS, CDR2 YFSETQ. The CDR3 is 20 residues long. In DNA form, the CDR3 reads TGCGCCAGCAGCTTGGCTCTTAAGGCGGCTAGCGGGAGCTTGTACAATGAGCAGTTCTTC. This sequence encodes CASSLALKAASGSLYNEQFF.

This clonotype turned up a few times. This rearrangement joins TRBV27 to TRBJ2-7; 14 positions match TRBD2. The CDR3 is 16 amino acids. V was pared by 1 base and J by 5 bases, with 4 bases of the junction left unmatched. Germline values: CDR1 MNHEY, CDR2 SMNVEV (reference sequence). CDR3 in DNA: TGTGCCAGCAGTTTATTGGGACTAGCGGGAGTCGACGAGCAGTACTTC. This translates into CASSLLGLAGVDEQYF.

The V and J genes are TRBV28 and TRBJ2-4, with TRBD1 matching over 10 bases. Unmatched junction bases numbered 8, after V lost 6 bases and J lost 6 bases. Germline CDR1 is MDHEN and CDR2 is SYDVKM. CDR3 length equals 15 residues. The CDR3 spells CASRSGTGVRNIQYF. CDR3 nucleotides: TGTGCCAGCAGGTCCGGGACAGGGGTGAGAAACATTCAGTACTTC.

Ten or more counts support this clonotype. The chain carries TRBV29-1 and TRBJ2-1; maybe TRBD2 (5 bases). CDR1 and CDR2 from the germline V gene are SQVTM and ANQGSEA. V was cut by 4 bases and J by 3 bases, with 16 bases left in between. CDR3 size: 15 residues. The CDR3 loop is CSVGWRGRGYNEQFF. Here the CDR3 DNA reads TGCAGCGTTGGGTGGCGTGGGAGAGGCTACAATGAGCAGTTCTTC.

The rearrangement joins TRBV12-3 or TRBV12-4 to TRBJ2-7, with 10 positions matching TRBD1. V shed 2 bases and J 5 bases; nucleotides not matched to a gene: 27. The CDR3 spans 22 residues. The CDR3 DNA reads TGTGCCAGCAGTTTACGGGCCCAGGTCCGGGACAGGGGTTTTTTATATACCCACGAGCAGTACTTC. Amino acids: CASSLRAQVRDRGFLYTHEQYF.

The V and J genes are TRBV10-3 and TRBJ2-3, with TRBD2 matching 11 bases. The CDR3 contains 16 residues. CDR1 and CDR2 from the germline V gene are ENHRY and SYGVKD. J lost 3 bases, V lost 4 bases, and 6 bases had no gene match. CDR3 sequence (DNA): TGTGCCATCAGTGGAAGGGGGACTAGCGGAACAGATACGCAGTATTTT. Translated, it gives CAISGRGTSGTDTQYF.